The next 17 T cell receptor beta chains were all read from a single sample in a study of control samples from healthy donors and cancer patients. The table came from immunoSEQ multiplex PCR; TCRdb's copy has only in-frame clones and leaves some out. The sample shows fewer than 40,000 clones, roughly 94% of them seen only once. Sequencing used blood. The receptors here all came from a man in his 60s in good health.

This clone showed up just a few times. The chain couples TRBV4-2 to TRBJ2-5, with TRBD2 matching over 13 bases. This CDR3 comprises 16 residues. Looked up from germline, CDR1 is LGHNA and CDR2 is YNFKEQ. V dropped 4 bases and J dropped 0; count of bases not matched to a gene: 2. The CDR3 DNA sequence: TGTGCCAGCAGCCCAGGACTAGCGGGGGACCAAGAGACCCAGTACTTC. The encoded protein is CASSPGLAGDQETQYF.

This rearrangement joins TRBV2 to TRBJ1-6; tentatively, D is TRBD1 (5 bases). CDR3 size: 14 residues. The germline gives CDR1 SNHLY, CDR2 FYNNEI. V was shortened by 4 bases and J by 6 bases, with 10 bases between the two germline ends. The CDR3 region is CASSGWGSNSPLHF. The CDR3 coding sequence is TGTGCCAGCAGTGGGTGGGGGAGTAATTCACCCCTCCACTTT.

V and J are TRBV3-1 (or the pseudogene TRBV3-2) and TRBJ1-2; D remains unclear. The germline CDR1 and CDR2 sequences are LGHDT and YNNKEL (reference sequence). The CDR3 length is 13 residues. V lost 3 bases, J lost 8 bases, and 13 bases lay in between. CDR3 protein: CASSHPRLGGYTF. In DNA form, the CDR3 reads TGTGCCAGCAGCCACCCCCGCTTGGGAGGCTACACCTTC.

The rearrangement joins TRBV5-4 to TRBJ2-7; no reliable D call. V lost 1 base and J lost 3, with 14 bases in between. Germline CDR1 SGHNT, CDR2 YYREEE (reference sequence). The CDR3 has 15 amino acids. CDR3 protein: CASSLTPPVGYEQYF. DNA for the CDR3: TGTGCCAGCAGCTTGACCCCCCCAGTGGGCTACGAGCAGTACTTC. The full variable domain, its missing parts supplied by reference TRBV5-4 and TRBJ2-7, is ETGVTQSPTHLIKTRGQQVTLRCSSQSGHNTVSWYQQALGQGPQFIFQYYREEENGRGNFPPRFSGLQFPNYSSELNVNALELDDSALYLCASSLTPPVGYEQYFGPGTRLTVT.

The chain recombines TRBV29-1 with TRBJ1-1; 7 bases align to TRBD1. The ends lost 3 bases at V and 10 bases at J; junction bases unmatched: 5. This CDR3 has 11 amino acids. The V gene's germline CDR1 is SQVTM and CDR2 ANQGSEA. The CDR3: CSVETGHAAFF. CDR3 in DNA: TGCAGCGTTGAGACAGGGCATGCAGCTTTCTTT.

The rearrangement uses TRBV28 and TRBJ1-2, with D hard to call. Germline V gene data show CDR1 as MDHEN and CDR2 as SYDVKM. This CDR3 contains 14 residues. V dropped 7 bases and J dropped 4 bases, with 16 bases sitting between them. This CDR3 is CASMVRAEAYGYTF. The CDR3 bases are TGTGCCAGCATGGTCAGAGCAGAGGCCTATGGCTACACCTTC.

In nucleotides, the CDR3 is TGTGCCAGCAGCGTAGACTATACAGGGCCTTACTATGGCTACACCTTC. Encoded protein: CASSVDYTGPYYGYTF. The J gene is TRBJ1-2, the V gene TRBV9, with TRBD1 as a possible D gene (6 bases). V gave up 0 bases and J gave up 3 bases, with 15 bases separating them. Germline V gene sequence: CDR1 SGDLS, CDR2 YYNGEE. This CDR3 comprises 16 residues.

J is TRBJ1-1 and V is TRBV19; D may be TRBD1 (6 bases). The V end lost 5 bases, the J end lost 4 bases, and 11 bases lay between the germline ends. CDR3 length: 13 residues. The germline V gene has CDR1 LNHDA and CDR2 SQIVND (reference sequence). The CDR3, as DNA: TGTGCCAGTAGTCCACAGGGAGGCACTGAAGCTTTCTTT. As protein: CASSPQGGTEAFF.

The gene calls are TRBV4-3 and TRBJ1-3, with 8 bases lining up with TRBD1. The CDR3 is 16 residues long. Per germline, CDR1 LGHNA and CDR2 YSLEER. The J segment lost 0 bases and the V segment lost 4 bases, leaving 5 bases of the junction unmatched. In DNA, the CDR3 is TGCGCCAGCAGCCTGACAGGGGCCAGCTCTGGAAACACCATATATTTT. Translating gives CASSLTGASSGNTIYF.

The genes are TRBV7-6 and TRBJ1-3, with D perhaps TRBD1 (6 bases). In germline, CDR1 is SGHVS, CDR2 FNYEAQ. Trimming left V 1 base short and J 1 base short, with 14 bases between. This CDR3 is built from 17 residues. The CDR3 sequence: CASSLDLTQGSGNTIYF. CDR3 DNA sequence: TGTGCCAGCAGCTTAGATCTGACACAGGGATCTGGAAACACCATATATTTT. Together with reference TRBV7-6 and TRBJ1-3, the CDR3 gives the full variable domain: GAGVSQSPRYKVTKRGQDVALRCDPISGHVSLYWYRQALGQGPEFLTYFNYEAQQDKSGLPNDRFSAERPEGSISTLTIQRTEQRDSAMYRCASSLDLTQGSGNTIYFGEGSWLTVV.

This chain joins TRBV7-9 and TRBJ2-2; D is undetermined. The germline CDR1 and CDR2 sequences are SEHNR and FQNEAQ (reference sequence). CDR3 length: 12 amino acids. Between the trimmed V and J ends, which lost 8 bases and 4 bases, there was a span of 8 bases. The CDR3 DNA follows: TGTGCCAGCTCGACAACCACCGGGGAGCTGTTTTTT. It specifies CASSTTTGELFF.

The V gene is TRBV30, the J gene TRBJ2-5; D may match TRBD1 or TRBD2 (5 bases each). The V and J ends lost 4 bases and 5 bases respectively, with 20 bases between them. Germline CDR1 is GTSNPN and CDR2 is SVGIG (reference sequence). CDR3 length: 15 residues. CDR3 amino acids: CAWKRYNLEGETQYF. CDR3 in DNA: TGTGCCTGGAAGAGGTACAACCTCGAGGGGGAGACCCAGTACTTC.

This clone was detected only a few times. This chain joins TRBV25-1 and TRBJ1-1; 12 nucleotides align to TRBD1. In germline, CDR1 is MGHDK, CDR2 SYGVNS. J was trimmed by 5 bases and V by 4 bases; bases with no gene match: 2. The CDR3 spans 14 residues. Written as DNA, the CDR3 is TGTGCCAGCAGTGCGGGACAGGGGGCGACTGAAGCTTTCTTT. Amino acids: CASSAGQGATEAFF.

The rearrangement uses TRBV5-1 and TRBJ2-3, with a tentative D call TRBD1 (5 bases). V was shortened by 5 bases and J by 3 bases, with 10 bases between the two germline ends. This CDR3 comprises 13 residues. Per the germline V gene, CDR1 is SGHRS and CDR2 is YFSETQ. CDR3 bases: TGCGCCAGCAGTGGGCAGGGAACAGATACGCAGTATTTT. As protein: CASSGQGTDTQYF.

The chain recombines TRBV11-2 with TRBJ1-3, with a possible D match to TRBD1 (5 bases). Trimming cost V 4 bases and J 4 bases, with 14 bases left between them. The CDR3 covers 15 residues. Germline values: CDR1 SGHAT, CDR2 FQNNGV. The CDR3 reads CASSWLQGTGNTIYF. As DNA, the CDR3 is TGTGCCAGCAGCTGGTTGCAGGGAACAGGAAACACCATATATTTT.

The chain combines TRBV5-1 with TRBJ1-4; D is uncertain. Germline V gene data show CDR1 as SGHRS and CDR2 as YFSETQ. There are 16 residues in the CDR3. The germline V and J ends were trimmed by 0 bases and 0 bases, with 9 bases remaining between them. The CDR3, as DNA: TGCGCCAGCAGCTTGGGAGGCAGTGCAACTAATGAAAAACTGTTTTTT. Its translation: CASSLGGSATNEKLFF.

The rearrangement joins TRBV18 to TRBJ2-1; the match to TRBD2 covers 7 bases. The CDR3 is 15 amino acids. Germline V gene sequence: CDR1 KGHSH, CDR2 LQKENI. V trimming: 3 bases; J trimming: 0 bases; junction bases outside the gene matches: 2. This CDR3 is CASSPLAVSYNEQFF. The DNA of the CDR3 is TGTGCCAGCTCACCCCTAGCGGTCTCCTACAATGAGCAGTTCTTC.